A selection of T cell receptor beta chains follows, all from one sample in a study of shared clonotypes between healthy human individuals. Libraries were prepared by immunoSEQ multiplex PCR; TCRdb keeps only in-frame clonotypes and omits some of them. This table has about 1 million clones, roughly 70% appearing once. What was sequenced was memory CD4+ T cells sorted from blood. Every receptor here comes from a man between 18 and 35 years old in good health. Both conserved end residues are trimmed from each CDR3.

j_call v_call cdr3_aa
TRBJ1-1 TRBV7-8 ASSLAGNSLEAF
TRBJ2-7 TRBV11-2 ASSLRTGKGEQY
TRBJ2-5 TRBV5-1 ASSLIGLETQY
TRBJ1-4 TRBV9 ASSGRQGAVNEKLF
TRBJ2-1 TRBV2 ASSYKREGRGSEQF
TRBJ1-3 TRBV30 AWSGTGTGAGNTIY
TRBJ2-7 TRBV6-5 ASARGVPPGLVQY
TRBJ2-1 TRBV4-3 ASSQEPGLEQF
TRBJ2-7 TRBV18 ASSPAGTAYEQY
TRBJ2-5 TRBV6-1 ASSFGAETQY
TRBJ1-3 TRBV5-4 ASSSGQPSDSGNTIY
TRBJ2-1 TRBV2 ASARAAGGYGEQF
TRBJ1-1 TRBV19 ASRRTESTEAF